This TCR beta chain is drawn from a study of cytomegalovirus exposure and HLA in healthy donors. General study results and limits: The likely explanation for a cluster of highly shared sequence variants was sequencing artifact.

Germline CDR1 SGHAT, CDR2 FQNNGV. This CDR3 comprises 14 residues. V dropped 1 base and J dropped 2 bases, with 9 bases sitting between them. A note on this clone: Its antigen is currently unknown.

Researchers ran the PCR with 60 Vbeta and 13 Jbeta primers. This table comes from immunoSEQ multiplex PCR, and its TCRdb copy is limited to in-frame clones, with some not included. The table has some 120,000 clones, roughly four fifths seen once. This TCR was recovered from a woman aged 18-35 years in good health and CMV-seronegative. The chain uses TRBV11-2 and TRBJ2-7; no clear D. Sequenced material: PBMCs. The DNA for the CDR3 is TGTGCCAGCAGCTTAGTCTCTACCGCCTACGAGCAGTACTTC. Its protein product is CASSLVSTAYEQYF. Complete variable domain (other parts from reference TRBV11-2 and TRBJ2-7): EAGVAQSPRYKIIEKRQSVAFWCNPISGHATLYWYQQILGQGPKLLIQFQNNGVVDDSQLPKDRFSAERLKGVDSTLKIQPAKLEDSAVYLCASSLVSTAYEQYFGPGTRLTVT.